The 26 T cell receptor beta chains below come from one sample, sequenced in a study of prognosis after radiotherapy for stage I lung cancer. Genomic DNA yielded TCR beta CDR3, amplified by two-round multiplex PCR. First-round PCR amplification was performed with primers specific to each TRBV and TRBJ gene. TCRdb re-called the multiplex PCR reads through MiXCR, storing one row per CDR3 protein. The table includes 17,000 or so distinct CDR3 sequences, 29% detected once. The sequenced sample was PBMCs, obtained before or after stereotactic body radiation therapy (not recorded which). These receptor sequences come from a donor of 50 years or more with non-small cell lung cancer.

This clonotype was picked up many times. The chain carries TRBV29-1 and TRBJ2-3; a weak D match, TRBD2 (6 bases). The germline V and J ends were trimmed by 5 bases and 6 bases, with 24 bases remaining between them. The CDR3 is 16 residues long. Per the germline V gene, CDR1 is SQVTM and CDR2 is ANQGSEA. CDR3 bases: TGCAGCGTTCTTAGCGGAGGAGGGCCGGGAGTGGATACGCAGTATTTT. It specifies CSVLSGGGPGVDTQYF.

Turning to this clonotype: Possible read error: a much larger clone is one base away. CDR3 in amino acids: CAIRDGFSGTNVLTF. The CDR3 nucleotides are TGTGCCATCAGGGACGGCTTCTCTGGGACCAACGTCCTGACTTTC. V gene TRBV10-3 combines with J gene TRBJ2-6; D call uncertain. The CDR3 extends over 15 amino acids. Germline assignment: CDR1 ENHRY and CDR2 SYGVKD.

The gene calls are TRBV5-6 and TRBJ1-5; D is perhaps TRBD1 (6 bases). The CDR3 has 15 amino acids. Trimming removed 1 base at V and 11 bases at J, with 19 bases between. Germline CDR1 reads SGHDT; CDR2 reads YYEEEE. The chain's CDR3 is CASSLFQGTNQTQHF. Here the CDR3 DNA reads TGTGCCAGCAGCTTGTTCCAGGGGACCAACCAGACCCAGCATTTT.

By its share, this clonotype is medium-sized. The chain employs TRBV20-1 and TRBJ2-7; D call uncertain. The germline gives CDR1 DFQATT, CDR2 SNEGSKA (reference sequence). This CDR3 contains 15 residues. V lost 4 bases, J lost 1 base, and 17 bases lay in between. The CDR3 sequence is CSAKSPRTGSYEQYF. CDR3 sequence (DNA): TGCAGTGCTAAATCCCCCCGGACGGGTTCCTACGAGCAGTACTTC.

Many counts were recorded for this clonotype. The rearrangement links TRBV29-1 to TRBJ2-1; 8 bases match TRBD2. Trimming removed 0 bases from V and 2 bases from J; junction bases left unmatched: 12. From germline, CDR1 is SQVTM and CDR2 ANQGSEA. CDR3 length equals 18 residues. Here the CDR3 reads CSVEDLGQRESTYNEQFF. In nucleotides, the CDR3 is TGCAGCGTTGAAGATCTGGGCCAGCGGGAGAGTACCTACAATGAGCAGTTCTTC.

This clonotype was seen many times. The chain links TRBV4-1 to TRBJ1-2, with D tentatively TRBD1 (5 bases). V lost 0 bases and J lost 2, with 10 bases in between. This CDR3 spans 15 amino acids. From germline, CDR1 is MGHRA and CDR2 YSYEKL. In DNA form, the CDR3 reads TGCGCCAGCAGCCAAGATCCGGGGCGGAACTATGGCTACACCTTC. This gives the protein CASSQDPGRNYGYTF.

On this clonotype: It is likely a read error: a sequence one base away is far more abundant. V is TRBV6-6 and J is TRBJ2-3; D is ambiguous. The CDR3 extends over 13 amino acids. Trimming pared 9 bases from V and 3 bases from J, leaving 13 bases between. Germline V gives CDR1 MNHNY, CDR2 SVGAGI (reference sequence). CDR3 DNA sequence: TGTGCCAGTTCCCGGGCTAGAACAGATACGCAGTATTTT. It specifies CASSRARTDTQYF.

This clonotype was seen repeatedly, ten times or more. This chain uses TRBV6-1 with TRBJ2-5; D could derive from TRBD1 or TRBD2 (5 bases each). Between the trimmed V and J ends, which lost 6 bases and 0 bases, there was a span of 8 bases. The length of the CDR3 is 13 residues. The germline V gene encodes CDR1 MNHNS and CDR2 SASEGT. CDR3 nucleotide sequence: TGTGCCAGCAGGTGGGGGTACCAAGAGACCCAGTACTTC. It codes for CASRWGYQETQYF.

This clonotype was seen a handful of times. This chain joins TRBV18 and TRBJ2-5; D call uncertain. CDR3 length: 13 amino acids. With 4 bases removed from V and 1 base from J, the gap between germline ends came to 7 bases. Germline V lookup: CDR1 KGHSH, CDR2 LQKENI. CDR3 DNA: TGTGCCAGCTCACGGGGAATCCAAGAGACCCAGTACTTC. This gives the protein CASSRGIQETQYF.

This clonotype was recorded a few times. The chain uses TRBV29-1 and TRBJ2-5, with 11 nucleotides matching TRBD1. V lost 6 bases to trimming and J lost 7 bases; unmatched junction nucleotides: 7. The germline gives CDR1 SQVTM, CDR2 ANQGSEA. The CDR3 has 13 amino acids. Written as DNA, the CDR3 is TGCAGCGTCACCGGGACAGGGGGGACGACCCAGTACTTC. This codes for CSVTGTGGTTQYF.

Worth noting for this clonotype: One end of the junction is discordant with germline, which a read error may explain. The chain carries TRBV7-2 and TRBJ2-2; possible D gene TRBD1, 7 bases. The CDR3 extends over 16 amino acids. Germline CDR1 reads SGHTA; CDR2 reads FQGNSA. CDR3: CASQTGTRANTGDLFF. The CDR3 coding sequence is TGTGCCAGCCAGACAGGGACTCGAGCGAACACCGGGGATCTGTTTTTT.

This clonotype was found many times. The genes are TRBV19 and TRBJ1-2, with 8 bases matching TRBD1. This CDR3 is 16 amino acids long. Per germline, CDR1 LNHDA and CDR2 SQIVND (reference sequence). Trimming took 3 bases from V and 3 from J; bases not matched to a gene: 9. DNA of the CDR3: TGTGCCAGTAGTATCCCGGGACAGGTAACTTACTATGGCTACACCTTC. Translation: CASSIPGQVTYYGYTF.

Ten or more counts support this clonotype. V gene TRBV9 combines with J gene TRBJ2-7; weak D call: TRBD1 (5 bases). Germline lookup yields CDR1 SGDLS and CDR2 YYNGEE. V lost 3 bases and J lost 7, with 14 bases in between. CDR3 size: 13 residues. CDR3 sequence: CASSARQGTEQYF. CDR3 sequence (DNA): TGTGCCAGCAGCGCCAGGCAGGGCACGGAGCAGTACTTC.

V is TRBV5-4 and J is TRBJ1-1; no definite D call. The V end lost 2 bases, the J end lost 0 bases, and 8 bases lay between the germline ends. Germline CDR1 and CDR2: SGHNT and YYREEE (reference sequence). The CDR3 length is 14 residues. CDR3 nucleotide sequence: TGTGCCAGCAGCTTTCTCGCTATGAACACTGAAGCTTTCTTT. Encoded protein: CASSFLAMNTEAFF.

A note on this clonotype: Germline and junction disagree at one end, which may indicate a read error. This CDR3 is CATCQWTGQPQHF. The DNA for the CDR3 is TGTGCCACCTGTCAGTGGACGGGTCAGCCTCAGCATTTT. The rearrangement uses TRBV24-1 and TRBJ1-5; D not resolved. This CDR3 is 13 amino acids long. Germline V lookup: CDR1 KGHDR, CDR2 SFDVKD.

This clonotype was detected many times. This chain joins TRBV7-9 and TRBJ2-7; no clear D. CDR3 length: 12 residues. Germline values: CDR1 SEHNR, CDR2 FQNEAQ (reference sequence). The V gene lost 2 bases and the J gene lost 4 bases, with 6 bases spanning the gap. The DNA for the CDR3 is TGTGCCAGCAGCTTAAGAGGTTACGAGCAGTACTTC. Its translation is CASSLRGYEQYF.

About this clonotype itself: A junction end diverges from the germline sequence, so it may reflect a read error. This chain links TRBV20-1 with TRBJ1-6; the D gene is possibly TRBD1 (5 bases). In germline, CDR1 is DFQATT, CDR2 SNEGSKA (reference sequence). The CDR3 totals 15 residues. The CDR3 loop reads CIAVGRDPRNSPLHF. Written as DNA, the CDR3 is TGCATTGCTGTGGGCCGGGACCCCCGAAATTCACCCCTCCACTTT.

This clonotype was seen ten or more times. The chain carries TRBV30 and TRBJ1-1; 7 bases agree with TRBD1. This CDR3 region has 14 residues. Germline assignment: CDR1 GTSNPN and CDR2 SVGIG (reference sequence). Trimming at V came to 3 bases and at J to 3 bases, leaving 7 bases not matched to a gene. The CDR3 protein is CAWRTTGWDTEAFF. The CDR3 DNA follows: TGTGCCTGGAGGACGACAGGGTGGGACACTGAAGCTTTCTTT.

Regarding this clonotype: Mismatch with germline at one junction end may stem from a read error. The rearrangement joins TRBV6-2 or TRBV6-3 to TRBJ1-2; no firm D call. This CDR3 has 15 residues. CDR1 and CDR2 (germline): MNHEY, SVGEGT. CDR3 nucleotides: TGTGCTAGCAATTCGACGGCGGCTGCTTCCTATGGCTACACCTTC. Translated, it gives CASNSTAAASYGYTF.

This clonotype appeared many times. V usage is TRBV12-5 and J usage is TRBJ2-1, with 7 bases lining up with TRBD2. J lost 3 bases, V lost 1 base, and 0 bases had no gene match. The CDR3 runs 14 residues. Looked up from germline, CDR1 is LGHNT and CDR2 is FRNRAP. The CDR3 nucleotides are TGTGCTAGTGGTTTGGGGACTAGCTACAATGAGCAGTTCTTC. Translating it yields CASGLGTSYNEQFF.

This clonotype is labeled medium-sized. The chain's CDR3 is CASSTGTGGLPLHF. The CDR3 DNA follows: TGTGCCAGCAGCACCGGGACAGGGGGCTTACCCCTCCACTTT. The chain is built from TRBV27 and TRBJ1-6; 12 bases are a match to TRBD1. The J segment lost 12 bases and the V segment lost 6 bases, leaving 6 bases of the junction unmatched. The CDR3 is made up of 14 amino acids. Per the germline V gene, CDR1 is MNHEY and CDR2 is SMNVEV (reference sequence).

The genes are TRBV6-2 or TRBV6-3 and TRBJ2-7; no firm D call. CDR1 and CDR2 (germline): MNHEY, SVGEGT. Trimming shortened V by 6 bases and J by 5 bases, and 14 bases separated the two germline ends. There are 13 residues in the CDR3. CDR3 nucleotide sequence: TGTGCCAGCAGACAATTAGCAGGAGACGAGCAGTACTTC. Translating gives CASRQLAGDEQYF.

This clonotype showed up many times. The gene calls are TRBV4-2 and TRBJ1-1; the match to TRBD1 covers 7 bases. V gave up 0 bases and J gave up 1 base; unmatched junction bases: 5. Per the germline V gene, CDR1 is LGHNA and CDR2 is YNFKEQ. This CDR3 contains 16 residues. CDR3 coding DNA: TGTGCCAGCAGCCAAGATCCGACAGGGCCGAACACTGAAGCTTTCTTT. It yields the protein CASSQDPTGPNTEAFF.

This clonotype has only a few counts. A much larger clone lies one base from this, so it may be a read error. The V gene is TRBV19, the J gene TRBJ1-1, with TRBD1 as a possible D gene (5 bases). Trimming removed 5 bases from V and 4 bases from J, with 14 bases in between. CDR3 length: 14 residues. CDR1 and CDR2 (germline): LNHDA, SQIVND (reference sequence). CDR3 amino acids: CASSPYGGGTEAFF. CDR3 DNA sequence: TGTGCCAGTAGTCCTTACGGGGGGGGCACTGAAGCTTTCTTT.

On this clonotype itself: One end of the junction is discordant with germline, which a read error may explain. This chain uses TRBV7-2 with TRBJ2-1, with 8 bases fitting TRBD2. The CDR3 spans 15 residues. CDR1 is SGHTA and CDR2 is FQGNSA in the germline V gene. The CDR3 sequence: CAGSPFRGGGIEQFF. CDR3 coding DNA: TGTGCCGGCAGCCCCTTTCGGGGCGGGGGGATTGAGCAGTTCTTC.

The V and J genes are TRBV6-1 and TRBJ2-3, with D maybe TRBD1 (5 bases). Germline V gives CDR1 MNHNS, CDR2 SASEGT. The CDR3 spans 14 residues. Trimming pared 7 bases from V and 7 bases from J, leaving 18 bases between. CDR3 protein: CASTKLAGPNTQYF. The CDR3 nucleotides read TGTGCCAGCACCAAGTTGGCAGGGCCGAATACGCAGTATTTT.